This T cell receptor (beta chain) was recorded in a study of T cells after yellow fever vaccination (dated 2019 in TCRdb). Regarding the complete study: The SMART-Seq v4 Ultra Low Input RNA kit was used to prepare libraries from fractions with low cell numbers. To follow T-cell clones before and after primary and booster YFV17D yellow fever vaccination, bulk TCR alpha and beta repertoires were sequenced over time. Two healthy male donors made up the cohort, one aged 18 to 29 years and the other aged 30 to 40 years. Bulk PBMC replicates and cell subsets were isolated from blood drawn at multiple timepoints before and after both primary and secondary immunization.

TCR cDNA was made using 5'RACE template switching, a step that added a universal primer site and unique molecular identifiers. cDNA synthesis was primed from both the TCR alpha and TCR beta constant segments. Libraries were amplified in two PCR steps, with sample barcodes and sequencing adapters added in the second step. Sequencing of libraries was performed on Illumina HiSeq 2500 (2x100 bp) or NovaSeq (2x150 bp). Per the original workflow: Reads were demultiplexed and collapsed into UMI consensus sequences with MIGEC, and V(D)J alignment was performed with MiXCR. Vaccine-responding clonotypes were identified with edgeR using replicate PBMC samples, with FDR below 0.01 and a log2 fold change above 5 up to day 15 being required. Bulk clonotypes were assigned CD4 or CD8 identity according to which sequenced CD4 or CD8 repertoire held them at higher abundance. TCRdb redid the processing of the public reads, applying fastp at Q25 and MiXCR, and retained in-frame beta chains. Identical CDR3 protein sequences are pooled into one entry, listed with their most common genes and DNA. TCRdb assigned the V and J calls; the authors' analysis was not used. The sample records 300,000 to 350,000 distinct CDR3 sequences, 8% to 9.5% of which are singletons. Clones ranked in the top ten supply approximately 18% of the sample.

The sample's treatment or condition, from its label and the paper: live attenuated yellow fever vaccine strain. At each blood-draw timepoint, two biological replicates of bulk PBMCs were obtained. PBMCs were isolated from peripheral blood using a standard Ficoll-Paque protocol. TriZol was used to extract RNA from bulk PBMCs, CD4 and CD8 fractions, and dextramer-positive and dextramer-negative fractions. Regarding this clonotype: There is no known antigen for this receptor. No much larger clonotype is one base removed from it; base qualities were not supplied.

The research as a whole found: Because the study included only a couple of donors, the extent to which the findings can be generalized is limited. Because abundant contaminating clonotypes from the bulk population could be contained in FACS-sorted repertoires, computational filtering was required. Compared with the primary T-cell response, the secondary T-cell response was faster but weaker, reaching its peak on day 5 rather than on day 15. A small share of clonotypes occurred in both CD4 and CD8 compartments, likely arising from convergent recombination. After the booster, most clones that had expanded after primary vaccination were detected again (approximately 97% of CD4 and 88% of CD8), suggesting broad maintenance of memory.

Counted from cysteine to phenylalanine, this CDR3 has 16 amino acids. The DNA shown is the 48-base CDR3, in frame from base 1. In the germline V gene (reference sequence), CDR1 corresponds to DFQATT and CDR2 to SNEGSKA. V and J lose 3 bases and 2 bases, and a span of 18 bases separates them. The receptor comes from a man aged 18 to 30 who received the YFV17D yellow fever vaccine. This sample comprised PBMCs, obtained about 41 days after the first yellow fever vaccination. The rearrangement combines TRBV20-1 with TRBJ2-3; matching of 7 bases hints at TRBD2 as the D gene. The nucleotides are TGCAGTGCTAGGGACCTGGGGGGGGCAACCACAGATACGCAGTATTTT. It encodes CSARDLGGATTDTQYF.